The 26 T cell receptor beta chains below all came from one sample that was sequenced in a study of T cell responses to AZD1222 COVID-19 vaccine. TCRdb's table, derived via immunoSEQ multiplex PCR, lists solely in-frame clones and lacks some. The sample records around 250,000 clones, approximately 93% being singletons. The sequencing here drew on peripheral blood, taken on day 0 of AZD1222 vaccination. The receptors were gathered from an adult in good health.

The chain couples TRBV3-1 (or the pseudogene TRBV3-2) to TRBJ1-1, with no clear D. Germline V CDR1 and CDR2: LGHDT, YNNKEL (reference sequence). CDR3 length: 15 residues. Trimming shortened V by 2 bases and J by 4 bases, and 14 bases separated the two germline ends. The CDR3 loop reads CASSQIGAGGTEAFF. The DNA for the CDR3 is TGTGCCAGCAGCCAAATTGGAGCGGGCGGCACTGAAGCTTTCTTT.

On this clone: This sample includes further DNA sequences coding for the same CDR3. The V gene is TRBV10-3, the J gene TRBJ1-5, with D possibly matching TRBD1 (5 bases). CDR3 length: 15 amino acids. V lost 0 bases and J 0 bases, leaving 6 bases between the germline ends. Germline CDR1 reads ENHRY; CDR2 reads SYGVKD. Here the CDR3 DNA reads TGTGCCATCAGTGAGTCGGGGGGTAGCAATCAGCCCCAGCATTTT. It translates to CAISESGGSNQPQHF.

CDR3 sequence (DNA): TGTGCCAGCAGTTCCCCGCTAGCGGGGACCTACGAGCAGTACTTC. Encoded protein: CASSSPLAGTYEQYF. J is TRBJ2-7 and V is TRBV27; 9 bases match TRBD2. CDR3 length: 15 amino acids. Germline V lookup: CDR1 MNHEY, CDR2 SMNVEV (reference sequence). J lost 2 bases, V lost 4 bases, and 6 bases had no gene match.

This sequence joins TRBV29-1 and TRBJ2-7; TRBD2 might be the D (5 bases). Germline CDR1 and CDR2: SQVTM and ANQGSEA. The CDR3 consists of 12 residues. DNA of the CDR3: TGCAGTATTACGGGGAGCGCCTACGAGCAGTACTTC. This codes for CSITGSAYEQYF.

The rearrangement uses TRBV12-3 or TRBV12-4 and TRBJ2-7, with D uncertain. CDR3 length equals 13 residues. Trimming stripped 0 bases from V and 3 bases from J, with 6 bases between. CDR3 DNA sequence: TGTGCCAGCAGTTTAGCGCACGGCTACGAGCAGTACTTC. It codes for CASSLAHGYEQYF.

The V call is TRBV28, the J call TRBJ1-5, with D unclear. V gave up 1 base and J gave up 6 bases, with 10 bases separating them. Germline CDR1 reads MDHEN; CDR2 reads SYDVKM. The CDR3 is 14 amino acids. CDR3 DNA: TGTGCCAGCAGTTTATCCGGTGTTCTTCAGCCCCAGCATTTT. Protein product: CASSLSGVLQPQHF.

This clone was seen once. This rearrangement joins TRBV4-3 to TRBJ1-1, with D maybe TRBD1 (6 bases). The V gene lost 4 bases and the J gene lost 3 bases, with 12 bases spanning the gap. The CDR3 totals 14 residues. Germline V gene lookup returns CDR1 LGHNA and CDR2 YSLEER. CDR3 sequence: CASSPIGGDTEAFF. In nucleotides, the CDR3 is TGCGCCAGCAGCCCAATAGGGGGGGACACTGAAGCTTTCTTT.

The chain has TRBV9 and TRBJ2-5, with 10 nucleotides matching TRBD2. Per germline, CDR1 SGDLS and CDR2 YYNGEE. CDR3 size: 15 residues. V was pared by 4 bases and J by 5 bases, with 8 bases of the junction left unmatched. The CDR3: CASSPSAGGPETQYF. The CDR3 nucleotides read TGTGCCAGCAGCCCTTCAGCGGGGGGGCCTGAGACCCAGTACTTC.

This clone occurred a few times. V gene TRBV14 combines with J gene TRBJ1-2, with D tentatively TRBD1 (5 bases). This CDR3 is 13 amino acids long. The ends were cut back, 4 bases at V and 2 bases at J, with 8 bases in the middle. Germline V gene lookup returns CDR1 SGHDN and CDR2 FVKESK. The CDR3 loop is CASSRDRNYGYTF. CDR3 bases: TGTGCCAGCAGCCGCGACAGAAACTATGGCTACACCTTC.

V gene TRBV11-2 combines with J gene TRBJ2-7, with TRBD2 identical over 7 bases. Germline V CDR1 and CDR2: SGHAT, FQNNGV. This CDR3 is 16 amino acids long. The junction had 7 bases not matched to a gene; V was cut back by 0 bases and J by 2 bases. The CDR3 region has the DNA TGTGCCAGCAGCTTAGATCCAGCGGGGCTCCCCTACGAGCAGTACTTC. This gives the protein CASSLDPAGLPYEQYF.

V usage is TRBV7-9 and J usage is TRBJ2-3, with 8 nucleotides matching TRBD2. Unmatched junction bases numbered 3, after V lost 1 base and J lost 3 bases. Germline V lookup: CDR1 SEHNR, CDR2 FQNEAQ (reference sequence). CDR3 length equals 15 residues. This CDR3 reads CASSLGVAGTDTQYF. In DNA form, the CDR3 reads TGTGCCAGCAGCTTAGGAGTAGCGGGGACAGATACGCAGTATTTT.

The chain combines TRBV7-3 with TRBJ1-1, with D possibly being TRBD1 (5 bases). The germline V gene has CDR1 SGHTA and CDR2 FQGTGA. This CDR3 contains 13 residues. V was cut by 1 base and J by 4 bases, with 7 bases left in between. As DNA, the CDR3 is TGTGCCAGCAGCTTAAGTCAGGGCACTGAAGCTTTCTTT. Residues: CASSLSQGTEAFF. The whole variable domain, remainder taken from reference TRBV7-3 and TRBJ1-1, is GAGVSQTPSNKVTEKGKYVELRCDPISGHTALYWYRQSLGQGPEFLIYFQGTGAADDSGLPNDRFFAVRPEGSVSTLKIQRTERGDSAVYLCASSLSQGTEAFFGQGTRLTVV.

The V gene is TRBV3-1 (or the pseudogene TRBV3-2), the J gene TRBJ1-1; D gene unclear. There are 12 residues in the CDR3. V lost 4 bases, J lost 4 bases, and 7 bases lay in between. CDR1 and CDR2 (germline): LGHDT, YNNKEL (reference sequence). The CDR3 nucleotides are TGTGCCAGCAGCCTGGTTGGCACTGAAGCTTTCTTT. It codes for CASSLVGTEAFF.

The rearrangement links TRBV3-1 (or the pseudogene TRBV3-2) to TRBJ1-2, with D unclear. The CDR3 is 14 residues long. V lost 5 bases to trimming and J lost 0 bases, with 10 bases between them. Looked up from germline, CDR1 is LGHDT and CDR2 is YNNKEL (reference sequence). The CDR3 region is CASSTRAANYGYTF. CDR3 bases: TGTGCCAGCAGCACGAGGGCGGCTAACTATGGCTACACCTTC.

The chain links TRBV6-2 or TRBV6-3 to TRBJ2-6; 7 bases fit TRBD1. Unmatched junction bases numbered 0, after V lost 4 bases and J lost 0 bases. Per the germline V gene, CDR1 is MNHEY and CDR2 is SVGEGT. The CDR3 runs 15 residues. The CDR3 DNA sequence: TGTGCCAGCAGTTCAGGGGGCTCTGGGGCCAACGTCCTGACTTTC. Protein product: CASSSGGSGANVLTF.

The DNA of the CDR3 is TGTGCCAGCAGCTTAGTGACAGGGGGTGGCAATCAGCCCCAGCATTTT. Encoded protein: CASSLVTGGGNQPQHF. J is TRBJ1-5 and V is TRBV7-9, with TRBD1 matching over 9 bases. Losses at the gene ends were 1 base for V and 2 bases for J; bases not matched to a gene: 3. The length of the CDR3 is 16 residues. CDR1 and CDR2 (germline): SEHNR, FQNEAQ (reference sequence).

The chain carries TRBV7-2 and TRBJ1-5; D uncertain. The CDR3 consists of 14 residues. Trimming took 0 bases from V and 8 from J, leaving 11 bases between them. Germline loops: CDR1 SGHTA, CDR2 FQGNSA. CDR3 nucleotides: TGTGCCAGCAGCTTAGCAGGACCAGGAAAGCCCCAGCATTTT. Protein product: CASSLAGPGKPQHF.

The chain joins TRBV5-1 to TRBJ2-3; the match to TRBD1 covers 7 bases. Trimming at V came to 0 bases and at J to 6 bases, leaving 4 bases not matched to a gene. Germline-derived CDR1 and CDR2 are SGHRS and YFSETQ. The CDR3 contains 14 residues. DNA of the CDR3: TGCGCCAGCAGCTTGGGAACACAGGGGGATACGCAGTATTTT. Its protein is CASSLGTQGDTQYF.

This clone was seen only once. This chain connects TRBV5-4 to TRBJ2-3, with D uncertain. Germline V gene lookup returns CDR1 SGHNT and CDR2 YYREEE (reference sequence). The germline V and J ends were trimmed by 2 bases and 5 bases, with 3 bases remaining between them. The CDR3 length is 11 residues. The CDR3 protein is CASSFRDTQYF. The CDR3, as DNA: TGTGCCAGCAGCTTTCGAGATACGCAGTATTTT.

The CDR3 coding sequence is TGTGCCAGCAGTTGGGGCCTGGGCTATGGCTACACCTTC. Its protein product is CASSWGLGYGYTF. The gene calls are TRBV6-5 and TRBJ1-2; a weak D match, TRBD1 (5 bases). CDR1 is MNHEY and CDR2 is SVGAGI in the germline V gene. The ends were cut back, 4 bases at V and 4 bases at J, with 10 bases in the middle. The CDR3 length is 13 residues.

The chain has TRBV4-1 and TRBJ1-5; no definite D call. Germline V gene lookup returns CDR1 MGHRA and CDR2 YSYEKL. The V end lost 5 bases, the J end lost 5 bases, and 10 bases lay between the germline ends. CDR3 size: 13 residues. The CDR3 region has the DNA TGCGCCAGCAGCGCAGCCTTTGATCAGCCCCAGCATTTT. Protein: CASSAAFDQPQHF.

The rearrangement links TRBV3-1 (or the pseudogene TRBV3-2) to TRBJ1-5; 7 bases map to TRBD1. The germline V gene has CDR1 LGHDT and CDR2 YNNKEL (reference sequence). The CDR3 contains 13 residues. V was pared by 5 bases and J by 9 bases, with 7 bases of the junction left unmatched. CDR3 in amino acids: CASSSGGRRPQHF. Written as DNA, the CDR3 is TGTGCCAGCAGCTCAGGGGGGAGGCGGCCCCAGCATTTT.

The chain couples TRBV28 to TRBJ1-1; D is ambiguous. Germline loops: CDR1 MDHEN, CDR2 SYDVKM. V was clipped by 1 base and J by 7 bases, with 10 bases between them. The CDR3 is made up of 13 amino acids. CDR3 coding DNA: TGTGCCAGCAGTTTATTAATAGGCTATGAAGCTTTCTTT. This gives the protein CASSLLIGYEAFF.

The chain employs TRBV29-1 and TRBJ1-2; 9 bases agree with TRBD1. V trimming: 3 bases; J trimming: 8 bases; junction bases outside the gene matches: 4. CDR3 length equals 12 residues. Germline lookup yields CDR1 SQVTM and CDR2 ANQGSEA. CDR3 amino acids: CSVDMDRGGYTF. As DNA, the CDR3 is TGCAGCGTTGATATGGACAGGGGAGGCTACACCTTC.

The chain joins TRBV7-6 to TRBJ2-5; D call uncertain. Germline CDR1 is SGHVS and CDR2 is FNYEAQ. The CDR3 is 13 amino acids. Deletions cut 1 base from V and 2 bases from J, with 5 bases between. CDR3 DNA: TGTGCCAGCAGCTTAGAACGGCAAGAGACCCAGTACTTC. It translates to CASSLERQETQYF. Looking up the rest from reference TRBV7-6 and TRBJ2-5 gives the full variable domain: GAGVSQSPRYKVTKRGQDVALRCDPISGHVSLYWYRQALGQGPEFLTYFNYEAQQDKSGLPNDRFSAERPEGSISTLTIQRTEQRDSAMYRCASSLERQETQYFGPGTRLLVL.

V and J are TRBV28 and TRBJ1-1; no clear D. CDR1 is MDHEN, CDR2 SYDVKM, per germline. This CDR3 region has 12 residues. Trimming took off 6 bases at V and 6 bases at J, with 11 bases between the two ends. CDR3 amino acids: CASRKVAAEAFF. The CDR3 DNA sequence: TGTGCCAGCAGGAAGGTTGCCGCTGAAGCTTTCTTT.